This T cell receptor (beta chain) stems from a study of graft-versus-host responses after intestinal transplantation. This clone has more than one count but fewer than ten. The antigen is undetermined. Study outcomes and limitations: Across patients carrying graft-donor T cell macrochimerism, allografts held high graft-versus-host to host-versus-graft clonal ratios.

TCRdb keeps only in-frame clones here, not all; method: immunoSEQ multiplex PCR. The repertoire holds approximately 60,000 clones, with roughly 89% as singletons. CDR3 length: 14 amino acids. Between the trimmed V and J ends, which lost 3 bases and 7 bases, there was a span of 12 bases. Germline V lookup: CDR1 SEHNR, CDR2 FQNEAQ (reference sequence). The source material was PBMCs, sampled 26 days after transplant. V is TRBV7-9 and J is TRBJ2-2; D not certain. This receptor was obtained from a human patient who received an intestinal transplant, so some T cells may come from the graft donor. CDR3: CASSFSSSLGELFF. CDR3 in DNA: TGTGCCAGCAGCTTCTCTAGTTCGCTCGGGGAGCTGTTTTTT.